The 20 T cell receptor beta chains below were found in one sample sequenced in a study of Ad26.COV2.S vaccination and SARS-CoV-2 variants (TCRdb year 2021). The intended sense of this specimen's treatment or condition label: some 19 received Ad26.COV2.S at low or high dose, single or two shots; several received placebo; per-sample allocation not given. Repertoires of vaccine and placebo recipients were sequenced from samples collected on day 63 after the first injection. The receptor library was made with the immunoSEQ multiplex PCR assay. TCRdb limited this immuneACCESS table to in-frame rearrangements with V and J called. A share of clones is missing; checked studies link under half to unresolved V genes, and the rest is unexplained. A total of 350,000 to 400,000 clones appear in this sample, about nine tenths of them only once. The ten biggest clones cover about 2% of the sample. This material consisted of peripheral blood, taken in a trial of Ad26.COV2.S vaccine versus placebo. These TCRs come from a person between 18 and 59 years old who received the Ad26.COV2.S COVID-19 vaccine or a placebo.

This sequence joins TRBV11-3 and TRBJ2-3, with D perhaps matching TRBD2 (5 bases). Germline V CDR1 and CDR2: SGHNT, YENEEA. The CDR3 length is 18 residues. V lost 4 bases and J lost 2, with 22 bases in between. This chain's CDR3 is CASSSSLRQGGSTDTQYF. In DNA form, the CDR3 reads TGTGCCAGCAGCTCTAGCCTAAGACAAGGAGGATCCACAGATACGCAGTATTTT.

The chain carries TRBV6-6 and TRBJ1-2; 8 positions match TRBD1. The germline V gene encodes CDR1 MNHNY and CDR2 SVGAGI (reference sequence). V lost 6 bases and J lost 4; bases outside the gene matches: 10. CDR3 length equals 15 residues. CDR3 in amino acids: CASSPVGDRPYGYTF. The CDR3 region has the DNA TGTGCCAGCAGCCCCGTCGGGGACAGGCCCTATGGCTACACCTTC.

The chain has TRBV15 and TRBJ2-1; D may be TRBD1 or TRBD2 (5 bases each). Germline-derived CDR1 and CDR2 are LNHNV and YYDKDF (reference sequence). Trimming stripped 10 bases from V and 8 bases from J, with 21 bases between. CDR3 length: 14 amino acids. CDR3 sequence: CAISRDDPSHEQFF. The CDR3 DNA sequence: TGTGCCATCTCCCGGGACGATCCGTCCCATGAGCAGTTCTTC.

J is TRBJ1-1 and V is TRBV30, with 7 nucleotides matching TRBD1. The CDR3 runs 16 residues. Unmatched junction bases numbered 13, after V lost 4 bases and J lost 2 bases. From germline, CDR1 is GTSNPN and CDR2 SVGIG (reference sequence). This CDR3 is CAWTGWQGVGNTEAFF. The CDR3 nucleotides read TGTGCCTGGACCGGTTGGCAGGGGGTCGGAAACACTGAAGCTTTCTTT.

The rearrangement uses TRBV7-8 and TRBJ2-1; possible D gene TRBD2, 6 bases. CDR3 size: 14 residues. Per the germline V gene, CDR1 is SGHVS and CDR2 is FQNEAQ. The V end lost 2 bases, the J end lost 5 bases, and 10 bases lay between the germline ends. The CDR3 is CASSLREADNEQFF. The CDR3 DNA reads as TGTGCCAGCAGCTTAAGGGAGGCCGACAATGAGCAGTTCTTC.

The rearrangement joins TRBV6-5 to TRBJ2-7; D uncertain. Germline V gene sequence: CDR1 MNHEY, CDR2 SVGAGI. The CDR3 consists of 15 residues. V was pared by 2 bases and J by 4 bases, with 15 bases between. The CDR3 is CASSYVPGPRYEQYF. CDR3 nucleotides: TGTGCCAGCAGTTACGTTCCCGGACCGCGATACGAGCAGTACTTC.

The genes are TRBV2 and TRBJ1-5; TRBD1 is a possible D gene (5 bases). Germline V gives CDR1 SNHLY, CDR2 FYNNEI. V lost 3 bases to trimming and J lost 1 base, with 7 bases between them. The CDR3 has 14 residues. CDR3: CASSDQGSNQPQHF. CDR3 bases: TGTGCCAGCAGTGATCAGGGAAGCAATCAGCCCCAGCATTTT.

The chain is built from TRBV10-3 and TRBJ2-7; 9 nucleotides match TRBD1. The germline CDR1 and CDR2 sequences are ENHRY and SYGVKD. V dropped 5 bases and J dropped 3; count of bases not matched to a gene: 8. The CDR3 length is 15 residues. CDR3 amino acids: CAISSSGTGSYEQYF. DNA of the CDR3: TGTGCCATCAGTAGTTCCGGGACAGGGAGCTACGAGCAGTACTTC.

The chain carries TRBV2 and TRBJ2-3, with D tentatively TRBD2 (6 bases). This CDR3 region has 15 residues. Germline-derived CDR1 and CDR2 are SNHLY and FYNNEI. Trimming shortened V by 4 bases and J by 2 bases, and 13 bases separated the two germline ends. The CDR3 loop reads CASSGLAPVTDTQYF. The DNA of the CDR3 is TGTGCCAGCAGTGGCCTAGCGCCAGTCACAGATACGCAGTATTTT.

V is TRBV5-4 and J is TRBJ2-4; D perhaps matches TRBD1 (5 bases). CDR1 and CDR2 from the germline V gene are SGHNT and YYREEE (reference sequence). V lost 1 base, J lost 7 bases, and 9 bases lay in between. CDR3 length: 13 amino acids. This chain's CDR3 is CASSLKGSNIQYF. CDR3 bases: TGTGCCAGCAGCTTGAAGGGGTCCAACATTCAGTACTTC. Complete variable domain (other parts from reference TRBV5-4 and TRBJ2-4): ETGVTQSPTHLIKTRGQQVTLRCSSQSGHNTVSWYQQALGQGPQFIFQYYREEENGRGNFPPRFSGLQFPNYSSELNVNALELDDSALYLCASSLKGSNIQYFGAGTRLSVL.

The chain is built from TRBV6-4 and TRBJ2-1, with 14 bases fitting TRBD2. V lost 5 bases to trimming and J lost 6 bases; unmatched junction nucleotides: 3. Germline V CDR1 and CDR2: MRHNA, SNTAGT. The CDR3 covers 15 residues. CDR3 region: CASSSGTSGSNEQFF. Written as DNA, the CDR3 is TGTGCCAGCAGTTCCGGGACTAGCGGGAGCAATGAGCAGTTCTTC.

In this sample, this clone turned up once. The gene calls are TRBV5-3 and TRBJ2-1, with TRBD1 matching 8 bases. TRBV5-3 is an open reading frame whose function is uncertain. The CDR3 totals 16 residues. Trimming at V came to 0 bases and at J to 4 bases, leaving 6 bases not matched to a gene. The CDR3 coding sequence is TGTGCCAGAAGCTTGGCCGGGTGGACAGGGTACAATGAGCAGTTCTTC. Its translation is CARSLAGWTGYNEQFF.

This chain connects TRBV25-1 to TRBJ2-3; D is possibly TRBD2 (7 bases). CDR1 is MGHDK, CDR2 SYGVNS, per germline. Trimming took off 6 bases at V and 0 bases at J, with 13 bases between the two ends. The CDR3 has 15 residues. CDR3 sequence (DNA): TGTGCCAGCAGGGGGGCTAGCGGTAGCACAGATACGCAGTATTTT. The encoded protein is CASRGASGSTDTQYF.

CDR3 in amino acids: CASSQSPASGEGTYNEQFF. DNA for the CDR3: TGTGCCAGCAGCCAATCCCCGGCTAGCGGGGAGGGGACCTACAATGAGCAGTTCTTC. This chain uses TRBV3-1 (or the pseudogene TRBV3-2) with TRBJ2-1; 9 positions agree with TRBD2. The CDR3 covers 19 residues. Germline CDR1 LGHDT, CDR2 YNNKEL (reference sequence). V trimming: 2 bases; J trimming: 2 bases; junction bases outside the gene matches: 13.

The CDR3 sequence: CASKVWGAGYGYTF. CDR3 sequence (DNA): TGTGCCAGCAAGGTTTGGGGGGCGGGCTATGGCTACACCTTC. The gene calls are TRBV28 and TRBJ1-2; a weak D match, TRBD1 (6 bases). The germline V gene has CDR1 MDHEN and CDR2 SYDVKM. Trimming left V 7 bases short and J 4 bases short, with 16 bases between. The CDR3 is made up of 14 amino acids.

The chain has TRBV6-5 and TRBJ2-7; 10 positions agree with TRBD1. CDR3 length: 15 residues. Germline V gives CDR1 MNHEY, CDR2 SVGAGI. The junction had 9 bases not matched to a gene; V was cut back by 7 bases and J by 3 bases. The CDR3 protein is CASNITGQGNYEQYF. The CDR3 nucleotides read TGTGCCAGCAACATAACGGGACAGGGGAACTACGAGCAGTACTTC.

This chain connects TRBV28 to TRBJ1-6, with 11 bases aligning to TRBD1. The CDR3 is made up of 14 amino acids. V dropped 10 bases and J dropped 10; count of bases not matched to a gene: 9. The germline V gene has CDR1 MDHEN and CDR2 SYDVKM. CDR3 region: CAIQGQGALSPLHF. DNA for the CDR3: TGTGCCATCCAAGGACAGGGGGCTCTGTCACCCCTCCACTTT.

This chain uses TRBV3-1 (or the pseudogene TRBV3-2) with TRBJ1-4; the D is unclear. Germline CDR1 LGHDT, CDR2 YNNKEL (reference sequence). CDR3 length: 13 residues. V dropped 3 bases and J dropped 8 bases, with 10 bases sitting between them. Here the CDR3 DNA reads TGTGCCAGCAGCCAGTACGCCCAGGAAAAACTGTTTTTT. Its translation: CASSQYAQEKLFF.

The J gene is TRBJ2-2, the V gene TRBV30; a weak D match, TRBD2 (7 bases). Trimming cost V 8 bases and J 1 base, with 14 bases left between them. The CDR3 spans 14 residues. From germline, CDR1 is GTSNPN and CDR2 SVGIG (reference sequence). The CDR3 DNA follows: TGTGCCCGGGGGGCAGGGCTGAACACCGGGGAGCTGTTTTTT. This codes for CARGAGLNTGELFF. The whole variable domain, remainder taken from reference TRBV30 and TRBJ2-2, is SQTIHQWPATLVQPVGSPLSLECTVEGTSNPNLYWYRQAAGRGLQLLFYSVGIGQISSEVPQNLSASRPQDRQFILSSKKLLLSDSGFYLCARGAGLNTGELFFGEGSRLTVL.

The CDR3 sequence: CASSLDRGGGNTEAFF. CDR3 nucleotides: TGTGCCAGCAGCTTAGATCGAGGGGGAGGAAACACTGAAGCTTTCTTT. The chain links TRBV7-9 to TRBJ1-1; D might be TRBD1 (6 bases). The CDR3 spans 16 residues. Trimming took off 1 base at V and 2 bases at J, with 14 bases between the two ends. CDR1 is SEHNR, CDR2 FQNEAQ, per germline (reference sequence).